Below, one TCR beta chain is given with its context. This sample is drawn from a study of T cells in Graves' hyperthyroidism and ophthalmopathy. In patients aged 18 to 65, hyperthyroidism was newly diagnosed, with duration under 2 months. RNA transcripts provided the source from which TCR beta CDR3 regions were amplified. HTBI primers were used for first-round RT-PCR of the TCR CDR3. In TCRdb, the multiplex PCR reads were re-called with MiXCR into one record per CDR3 protein. This sample has over 450,000 distinct CDR3 sequences, with approximately 14% found just once. The clonotype originates from a woman younger than 30 with Graves' hyperthyroidism. Sequencing was carried out using blood.

As DNA, the CDR3 is TGTGCCAGCGGATGGCAGGGATCAACTGAAGCTTTCTTT. Protein product: CASGWQGSTEAFF. This chain links TRBV5-6 with TRBJ1-1; possibly TRBD1 for D (5 bases). The CDR3 has 13 residues. Trimming shortened V by 7 bases and J by 5 bases, and 15 bases separated the two germline ends. Germline lookup yields CDR1 SGHDT and CDR2 YYEEEE.